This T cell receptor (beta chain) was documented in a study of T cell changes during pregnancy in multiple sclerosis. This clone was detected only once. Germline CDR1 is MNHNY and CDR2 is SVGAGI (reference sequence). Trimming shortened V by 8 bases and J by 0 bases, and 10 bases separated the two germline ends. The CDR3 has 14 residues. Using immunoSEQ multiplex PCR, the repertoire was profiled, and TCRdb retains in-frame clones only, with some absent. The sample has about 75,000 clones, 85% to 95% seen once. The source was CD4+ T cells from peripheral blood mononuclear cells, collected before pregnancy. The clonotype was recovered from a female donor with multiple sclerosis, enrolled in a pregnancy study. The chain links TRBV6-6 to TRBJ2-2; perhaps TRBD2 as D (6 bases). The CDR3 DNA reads TGTGCCAGCGGGGTAGCGGCGAACACCGGGGAGCTGTTTTTT. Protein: CASGVAANTGELFF.